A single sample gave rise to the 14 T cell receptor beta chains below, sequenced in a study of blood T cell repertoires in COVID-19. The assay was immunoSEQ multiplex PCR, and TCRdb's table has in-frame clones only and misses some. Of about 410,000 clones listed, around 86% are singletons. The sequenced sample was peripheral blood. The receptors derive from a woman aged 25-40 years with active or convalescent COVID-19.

CDR3 sequence (DNA): TGTGCCAGCAGCTTGAACCGAGACAGGGTGAGGGAGACCCAGTACTTC. Amino acids: CASSLNRDRVRETQYF. The gene calls are TRBV7-8 and TRBJ2-5; 7 bases are a match to TRBD1. V lost 3 bases to trimming and J lost 5 bases; unmatched junction nucleotides: 12. The CDR3 runs 16 residues. CDR1 is SGHVS and CDR2 is FQNEAQ in the germline V gene.

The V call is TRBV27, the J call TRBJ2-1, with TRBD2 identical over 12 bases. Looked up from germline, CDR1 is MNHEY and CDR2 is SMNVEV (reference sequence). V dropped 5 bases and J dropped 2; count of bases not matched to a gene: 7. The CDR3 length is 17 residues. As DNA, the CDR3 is TGTGCCAGCAGTCCTCGACTAGCGGGAGTTACCTACAATGAGCAGTTCTTC. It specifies CASSPRLAGVTYNEQFF.

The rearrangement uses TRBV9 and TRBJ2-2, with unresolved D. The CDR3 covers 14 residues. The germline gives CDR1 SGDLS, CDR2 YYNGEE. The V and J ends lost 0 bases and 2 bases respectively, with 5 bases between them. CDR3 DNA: TGTGCCAGCAGCGTAGATACAAACACCGGGGAGCTGTTTTTT. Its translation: CASSVDTNTGELFF.

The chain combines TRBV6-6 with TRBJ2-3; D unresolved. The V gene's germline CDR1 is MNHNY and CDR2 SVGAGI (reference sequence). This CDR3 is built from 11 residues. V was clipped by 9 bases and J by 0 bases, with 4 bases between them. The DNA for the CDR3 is TGTGCCAGTAAAAGCACAGATACGCAGTATTTT. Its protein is CASKSTDTQYF.

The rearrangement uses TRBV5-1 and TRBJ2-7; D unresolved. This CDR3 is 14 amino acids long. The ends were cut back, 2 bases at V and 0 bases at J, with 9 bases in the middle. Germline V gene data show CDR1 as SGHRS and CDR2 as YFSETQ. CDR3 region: CASSFDSISYEQYF. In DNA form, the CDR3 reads TGCGCCAGCAGCTTTGATAGTATCTCCTACGAGCAGTACTTC.

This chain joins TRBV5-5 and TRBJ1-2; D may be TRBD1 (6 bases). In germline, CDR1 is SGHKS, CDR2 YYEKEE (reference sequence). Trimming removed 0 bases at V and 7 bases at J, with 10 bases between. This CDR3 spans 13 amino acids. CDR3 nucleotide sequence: TGTGCCAGCAGCTTGGACAGGGAGACTGGCTACACCTTC. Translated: CASSLDRETGYTF.

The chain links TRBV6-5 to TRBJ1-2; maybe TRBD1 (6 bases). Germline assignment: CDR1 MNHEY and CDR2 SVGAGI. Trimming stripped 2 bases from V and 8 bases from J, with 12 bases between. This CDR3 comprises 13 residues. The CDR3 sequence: CASSYPTGLGYTF. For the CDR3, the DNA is TGTGCCAGCAGTTACCCGACAGGCCTCGGCTACACCTTC.

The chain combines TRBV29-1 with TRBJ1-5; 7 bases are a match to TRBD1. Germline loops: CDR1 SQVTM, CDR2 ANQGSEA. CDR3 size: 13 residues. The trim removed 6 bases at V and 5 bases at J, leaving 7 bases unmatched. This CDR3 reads CSVLDRTDQPQHF. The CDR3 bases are TGCAGCGTCCTGGACAGGACGGATCAGCCCCAGCATTTT.

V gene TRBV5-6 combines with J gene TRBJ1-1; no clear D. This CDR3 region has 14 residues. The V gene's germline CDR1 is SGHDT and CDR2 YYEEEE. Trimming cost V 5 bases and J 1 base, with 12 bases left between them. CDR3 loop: CASRRVEGNTEAFF. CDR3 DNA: TGTGCCAGCAGACGAGTGGAGGGGAACACTGAAGCTTTCTTT.

The CDR3 sequence is CASSSRGTGERGYTF. The CDR3 region has the DNA TGTGCCAGCAGTTCCCGCGGGACAGGGGAGCGTGGCTACACCTTC. The gene calls are TRBV6-5 and TRBJ1-2, with TRBD1 matching over 10 bases. The CDR3 totals 15 residues. The V and J ends lost 4 bases and 7 bases, in that order; junction bases with no gene match: 9. Germline assignment: CDR1 MNHEY and CDR2 SVGAGI.

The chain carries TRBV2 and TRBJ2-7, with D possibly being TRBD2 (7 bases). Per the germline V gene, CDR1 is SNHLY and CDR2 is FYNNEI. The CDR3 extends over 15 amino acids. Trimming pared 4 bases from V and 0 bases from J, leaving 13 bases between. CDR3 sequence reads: CASSVTGGTSYEQYF. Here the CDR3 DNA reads TGTGCCAGCAGTGTGACGGGGGGCACCTCCTACGAGCAGTACTTC.

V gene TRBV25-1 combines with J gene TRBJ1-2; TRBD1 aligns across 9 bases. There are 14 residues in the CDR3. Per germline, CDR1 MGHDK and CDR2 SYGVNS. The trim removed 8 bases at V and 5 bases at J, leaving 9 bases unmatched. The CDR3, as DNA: TGTGCCAGCGGCGGCGCGACAGGGGGTTATGGCTACACCTTC. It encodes CASGGATGGYGYTF.

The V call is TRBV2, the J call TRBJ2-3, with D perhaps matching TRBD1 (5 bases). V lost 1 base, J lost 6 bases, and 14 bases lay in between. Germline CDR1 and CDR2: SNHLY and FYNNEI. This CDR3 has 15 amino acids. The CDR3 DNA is TGTGCCAGCAGTGAAGTGAGTCAGGGTCGGGATACGCAGTATTTT. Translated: CASSEVSQGRDTQYF.

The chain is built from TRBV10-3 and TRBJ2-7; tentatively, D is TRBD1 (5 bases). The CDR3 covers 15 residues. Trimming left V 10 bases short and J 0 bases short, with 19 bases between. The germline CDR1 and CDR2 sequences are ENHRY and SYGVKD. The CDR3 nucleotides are TGTGCCACCCTCCCCGTGACAGCCCGCTCCTACGAGCAGTACTTC. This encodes CATLPVTARSYEQYF.